The rows below give T cell receptor beta chains drawn from one sample of a study of blood T cell repertoires in COVID-19. Clones were read by immunoSEQ multiplex PCR, and TCRdb kept only the in-frame ones, dropping some. This table holds about 58,000 clones, about 85% found once. Specimen: peripheral blood. Source of these receptors: an older woman with active COVID-19. CDR3s include the opening cysteine and the closing phenylalanine or tryptophan. D genes are given only for firm matches. Only some rows state a clone size, as once, few, many or a class for expanded clones.

CDR3nt,CDR3aa,v_gene,j_gene,d_gene,abundance
TGTGCCAGCAGTGTCGGGACTCTTGCCTACGAGCAGTACTTC,CASSVGTLAYEQYF,TRBV9,TRBJ2-7,-,-
TGTGCCAGCAGCCCAGACTATATCTCAAGCACAGATACGCAGTATTTT,CASSPDYISSTDTQYF,TRBV5-4,TRBJ2-3,-,-
TGTGCCAGCAGTGAACTTGGGGACAGGCGATATGGCTACACCTTC,CASSELGDRRYGYTF,TRBV2,TRBJ1-2,TRBD1,few
TGCGCCAGCAGCCCGGGACAGGGTAGCAATCAGCCCCAGCATTTT,CASSPGQGSNQPQHF,TRBV5-1,TRBJ1-5,TRBD1,-
TGTGCCAGCAGTCCGAACACCCCAAAACTGTTTTTT,CASSPNTPKLFF,TRBV12-3/TRBV12-4,TRBJ1-4,-,once
TGTGCCAGCTCGGGTCTAGCGGTTAGCTCCTACGAGCAGTACTTC,CASSGLAVSSYEQYF,TRBV2,TRBJ2-7,TRBD2,-
TGTGCCAGCACCTACCCAAATCAGCCCCAGCATTTT,CASTYPNQPQHF,TRBV6-6,TRBJ1-5,-,-
TGTGCCTGGAGGGGAGGTTCACCCCTCCACTTT,CAWRGGSPLHF,TRBV30,TRBJ1-6,-,-
TGTGCCAGCAGTACTCCGGGACAGGGGACAGATACGCAGTATTTT,CASSTPGQGTDTQYF,TRBV28,TRBJ2-3,TRBD1,-
TGTGCCAGCCGGGCAGCGGGCCTATACAATGAGCAGTTCTTC,CASRAAGLYNEQFF,TRBV2,TRBJ2-1,-,-
TGCGCCAGCAGCTTCCAGGGTTACGGAACAAACCAGGGCTACGAGCAGTACTTC,CASSFQGYGTNQGYEQYF,TRBV5-1,TRBJ2-7,-,-
TGTGCCAGCAGTTACTCGAGGCTTGAGAACACCGGGGAGCTGTTTTTT,CASSYSRLENTGELFF,TRBV6-5,TRBJ2-2,-,-
TGTGCCAGCAGTTTACAGGGGCAGCTGAACACTGAAGCTTTCTTT,CASSLQGQLNTEAFF,TRBV28,TRBJ1-1,-,-
TGTGCCAGTAGCCCACCACTCCGGGACAATGAGCAGTTCTTC,CASSPPLRDNEQFF,TRBV19,TRBJ2-1,-,-
TGTGCCAGCAGCGAACTAGCGGAGGAAGAGACCCAGTACTTC,CASSELAEEETQYF,TRBV27,TRBJ2-5,TRBD2,-
TGTGCCAGCAGGCCCAGGGACGGGAGTAGCGAGACCCAGTACTTC,CASRPRDGSSETQYF,TRBV7-9,TRBJ2-5,-,-
TGTGCCAGCAGCCATCCGAGTCAGCCAAAGAGGGCTGAAGCTTTCTTT,CASSHPSQPKRAEAFF,TRBV14,TRBJ1-1,-,-
TGTGCCAGTAGTATAGTTGTCACAGGGGTTGGCTACACCTTC,CASSIVVTGVGYTF,TRBV19,TRBJ1-2,TRBD1,-
TGTGCCAGCTCACCCGTCGGACAGGGAGGAAACACCATATATTTT,CASSPVGQGGNTIYF,TRBV18,TRBJ1-3,TRBD1,few
TGTGCCAGCAGCTCCCCTCAGGCGTTGACTGAAGCTTTCTTT,CASSSPQALTEAFF,TRBV7-3,TRBJ1-1,-,-
TGTGCCAGCAGCGTAGGGGAGATAAACTCTGGAAACACCATATATTTT,CASSVGEINSGNTIYF,TRBV9,TRBJ1-3,-,-
TGTGCCAGCAGCCGACTAGCGTCATACGAGCAGTACTTC,CASSRLASYEQYF,TRBV14,TRBJ2-7,TRBD2,-
TGTGCCAGCAGCTCGACAGGGGTCAGGGATGGCTACACCTTC,CASSSTGVRDGYTF,TRBV5-8,TRBJ1-2,TRBD1,-
TGTGCCACATACAGGTTAAACTATGGCTACACCTTC,CATYRLNYGYTF,TRBV28,TRBJ1-2,-,-
TGTGCCAGCAGCAGAGGGGGACAGGGGAACTACGAGCAGTACTTC,CASSRGGQGNYEQYF,TRBV6-2/TRBV6-3,TRBJ2-7,TRBD1,-
TGTGCCAGCAGGGGCGGAGGGGGGGCTGGTGAAGCTTTCTTT,CASRGGGGAGEAFF,TRBV28,TRBJ1-1,-,-
TGTGCCAGCAGTCCCCCTAGCGGGAGGGCCCCAGAGACCCAGTACTTC,CASSPPSGRAPETQYF,TRBV28,TRBJ2-5,TRBD2,-
TGTGCCAGCAGGAATCCACAGGGGTATGGCTACACCTTC,CASRNPQGYGYTF,TRBV6-6,TRBJ1-2,TRBD1,-
TGTGCCACCAGTGGGACAGAGTCTTCACCCCTCCACTTT,CATSGTESSPLHF,TRBV24-1,TRBJ1-6,-,-
TGTGCCAGCAGCTTAGTGGGACAGGTTTACGAGCAGTACTTC,CASSLVGQVYEQYF,TRBV7-9,TRBJ2-7,TRBD1,-
TGTGCCAGCAGCTTAGGGACAGGAGGCTCACCCCTCCACTTT,CASSLGTGGSPLHF,TRBV7-9,TRBJ1-6,TRBD1,few
TGTGCCAGTAGTATAAACTTAAACAATGAGCAGTTCTTC,CASSINLNNEQFF,TRBV19,TRBJ2-1,-,-
TGTGCCAGTAGCACCGGGAGGTTTGGAGCTAGCGGGAGGGGAGAGACCCAGTACTTC,CASSTGRFGASGRGETQYF,TRBV19,TRBJ2-5,TRBD2,few
TGCGCCAGCAGCGATACTAGGACAGGGGTTGCGAATGAGCAGTTCTTC,CASSDTRTGVANEQFF,TRBV5-1,TRBJ2-1,TRBD1,-
TGTGCCATCAGTGACCGGGGAGCGGGCAACACCGGGGAGCTGTTTTTT,CAISDRGAGNTGELFF,TRBV10-3,TRBJ2-2,-,-
TGTGCCACCAGTGGGAGGCGGAGCACTCAGCCCCAGCATTTT,CATSGRRSTQPQHF,TRBV24-1,TRBJ1-5,-,-
TGTGCCACCAGCACTAAGTCGCGGGGAGGGCAAGAGACCCAGTACTTC,CATSTKSRGGQETQYF,TRBV15,TRBJ2-5,TRBD2,once
TGTGCCAGCAGTGAAGAAGTAGCGGGGTACCAAGAGACCCAGTACTTC,CASSEEVAGYQETQYF,TRBV6-1,TRBJ2-5,TRBD2,-
TGTGCCAGTCGGACTAGCGGAAAGGGGACCCAGTACTTC,CASRTSGKGTQYF,TRBV28,TRBJ2-5,TRBD2,-
TGTGCCAGCAGTTATCCTGGACAGGGGGACATTCAGTACTTC,CASSYPGQGDIQYF,TRBV6-6,TRBJ2-4,TRBD1,-
TGTGCCAGCAACACCGGGACAGGGGTCGAGCAGTACTTC,CASNTGTGVEQYF,TRBV2,TRBJ2-7,TRBD1,-
TGTGCCAGCAGTGGACGCAGGGGGTCTGGCTACACCTTC,CASSGRRGSGYTF,TRBV2,TRBJ1-2,TRBD1,-